The clone carrying this TCR beta chain was observed many times. The antigen is not known. The sample comes from a study of CD8 T cells in ankylosing spondylitis. General study results and limits: Matched ankylosing spondylitis synovial fluid reportedly showed significant enrichment of disease-linked clones.

The CDR3 consists of 13 residues. V lost 6 bases, J lost 1 base, and 10 bases lay in between. Per the germline V gene, CDR1 is SGHRS and CDR2 is YFSETQ. MiXCR was run by TCRdb on the 5' RACE reads, yielding one entry per CDR3 protein. The sample yields hundreds of thousands of distinct CDR3 sequences, 8.6% seen once. This clonotype was obtained from a male donor with ankylosing spondylitis or in good health (not recorded which). Sequenced input: blood, either unsorted or a sorted T cell fraction (not recorded which). The chain carries TRBV5-1 and TRBJ2-5, with D hard to call. The CDR3 DNA is TGCGCCAGCACCCGAGGAAGCCAAGAGACCCAGTACTTC. Translating gives CASTRGSQETQYF. The full variable domain, completed using reference TRBV5-1 and TRBJ2-5, is KAGVTQTPRYLIKTRGQQVTLSCSPISGHRSVSWYQQTPGQGLQFLFEYFSETQRNKGNFPGRFSGRQFSNSRSEMNVSTLELGDSALYLCASTRGSQETQYFGPGTRLLVL.